This TCR beta chain was documented in a study of blood T cell repertoires in COVID-19. Study-wide context: COVID-19 samples from acute and convalescent phases originated in the United States, Italy and Spain.

Produced via immunoSEQ multiplex PCR; TCRdb's table is partial and in-frame only. The profile covers 150,000 or so clones, with around 88% appearing a single time and 9% to 12% taken by the ten largest. The CDR3 spans 16 residues. Per germline, CDR1 MDHEN and CDR2 SYDVKM. The V gene lost 6 bases and the J gene lost 1 base, with 16 bases spanning the gap. The sequence derives from a middle-aged man with acute or convalescent COVID-19. Specimen: peripheral blood. This chain links TRBV28 with TRBJ1-5; maybe TRBD1 (5 bases). CDR3 loop: CASRLQRQLSNQPQHF. CDR3 sequence (DNA): TGTGCCAGCAGACTTCAACGACAGTTAAGCAATCAGCCCCAGCATTTT.